What follows are 22 T cell receptor delta chains derived from one specimen sequenced in a study of gamma-delta T cells after stem cell transplantation. TCRdb repeated clone calling on the RT-PCR reads with CATT. The data contain about 2,400 delta-chain clones, over 5% of them seen just once; the ten biggest clones take up more than 20%. Sequencing input: gamma-delta T cells. These receptors all come from a human donor. It is not recorded whose cells these are; they may come from a transplant donor.

Worth noting for this clone: The protein in TCRdb stems from a much larger clone and differs at residue 11 from this DNA's translation, likely a read error; here the protein is translated from the DNA. The chain employs TRDV2 and TRDJ3; D is ambiguous. Germline lookup yields CDR1 GEAIGNYY and CDR2 EKD. V was pared by 0 bases and J by 3 bases, with 17 bases between. The CDR3 spans 19 residues. The DNA of the CDR3 is TGTGCCTGTGACACCGGAGGAGCTGTTAGGCGCTGGGACACCCGACAGATGTTTTTC. It codes for CACDTGGAVRRWDTRQMFF.

With respect to this clone: The protein held in TCRdb is that of a much larger clone and does not match this DNA's translation at residue 8, likely because of a read error; the protein shown is translated from the DNA. The chain couples TRDV1 to TRDJ1; 10 nucleotides line up with TRDD3. With V trimmed by 2 bases and J by 2 bases, 17 bases remained unmatched. There are 20 residues in the CDR3. Per germline, CDR1 TSWWSYY and CDR2 QGS. DNA of the CDR3: TGTGCTCTTGGGGAATGGGCCCCGGAGACTGGGGGATTTCTGACCGATAAACTCATCTTT. Translating it yields CALGEWAPETGGFLTDKLIF.

By proportion, this clone is medium-sized. The rearrangement links TRDV2 to TRDJ1; 8 bases match TRDD3. Germline V gene data show CDR1 as GEAIGNYY and CDR2 as EKD. This CDR3 is built from 17 residues. Germline trimming cut 4 bases from V and 0 bases from J; bases unmatched to any gene: 12. CDR3 sequence (DNA): TGTGCCTGTGATGCCCTTGGGGATACCGGGGACACCGATAAACTCATCTTT. Protein: CACDALGDTGDTDKLIF.

This clone was seen more than once but under ten times. TCRdb's protein, taken from a much larger clone, differs from this DNA's translation at residue 4, likely owing to a read error; the protein displayed comes from the DNA. The chain combines TRDV2 with TRDJ3; TRDD3 agrees at 10 bases. The CDR3 loop spans 19 amino acids. The germline V gene has CDR1 GEAIGNYY and CDR2 EKD. DNA of the CDR3: TGTGCCTGTGGCACCGTGGTGGGGGATACCTCCTGGGACACCCGACAGATGTTTTTC. Translating gives CACGTVVGDTSWDTRQMFF.

By frequency in the sample, this clone is medium-sized. Other DNA sequences of this sample code for an identical CDR3. The CDR3 loop reads CACDSLTGGETMYTDKLIF. The CDR3 DNA sequence: TGTGCCTGTGACTCCCTTACTGGGGGAGAAACTATGTACACCGATAAACTCATCTTT. The chain has TRDV2 and TRDJ1; 9 bases are a match to TRDD3. The J segment lost 0 bases and the V segment lost 3 bases, leaving 16 bases of the junction unmatched. The CDR3 extends over 19 amino acids. Germline V gives CDR1 GEAIGNYY, CDR2 EKD.

The chain is built from TRDV2 and TRDJ1; 7 bases match TRDD3. Germline CDR1 GEAIGNYY, CDR2 EKD. There are 16 residues in the CDR3. With V trimmed by 3 bases and J by 2 bases, 11 bases remained unmatched. CDR3 nucleotide sequence: TGTGCCTGTGACGGTCTGGGGGCTACGGTTACCGATAAACTCATCTTT. Its translation: CACDGLGATVTDKLIF.

This clone is categorized as medium-sized. Other DNA sequences in the same sample also yield this CDR3. The CDR3 sequence is CACDTITSFDLTGLHKLIF. CDR3 coding DNA: TGTGCCTGTGACACGATTACTTCCTTCGACCTTACTGGGCTCCACAAACTCATCTTT. This chain connects TRDV2 to TRDJ1; perhaps D is TRDD2 or TRDD3 (6 bases each). The germline V gene encodes CDR1 GEAIGNYY and CDR2 EKD. The CDR3 extends over 19 amino acids. With 1 base removed from V and 8 bases from J, the gap between germline ends came to 31 bases.

This clone was found a few times. Other DNA sequences of this sample code for an identical CDR3. The chain combines TRDV2 with TRDJ2; TRDD3 matches 13 bases. V shed 3 bases, J shed 8 bases, and the junction held 8 bases outside the gene matches. The CDR3 is 16 amino acids. Germline CDR1 and CDR2: GEAIGNYY and EKD. The DNA of the CDR3 is TGTGCCTGTGACTCGGTACTGGGGGATACGACGGCACAACTCTTCTTT. Translating gives CACDSVLGDTTAQLFF.

About this clone: The protein that TCRdb holds for this DNA derives from a much larger clone and differs from the translated DNA at residue 10, which likely indicates a read error; the protein shown here is translated from the DNA. V is TRDV2 and J is TRDJ1; 10 nucleotides agree with TRDD3. The germline V gene has CDR1 GEAIGNYY and CDR2 EKD. V dropped 2 bases and J dropped 1; count of bases not matched to a gene: 18. This CDR3 is built from 20 residues. In DNA, the CDR3 is TGTGCCTGTGACAAGTTACTGGGGGATGCCCAACTCATAGCCACCGATAAACTCATCTTT. It is translated as CACDKLLGDAQLIATDKLIF.

This clone was detected only a few times. TCRdb records a much larger clone's protein for this DNA, with a difference at residue 14 that likely arises from a read error; the protein given is the translation of the DNA. The CDR3 sequence: CACDPLLGDRSSWGTRQMFF. CDR3 DNA: TGTGCCTGTGACCCGCTACTGGGGGATCGGAGCTCCTGGGGCACCCGACAGATGTTTTTC. The chain has TRDV2 and TRDJ3; 10 bases are a match to TRDD3. Germline CDR1 is GEAIGNYY and CDR2 is EKD. The CDR3 extends over 20 amino acids.

For this clone: The protein TCRdb gives is from a much larger clone and does not agree with this DNA's translation at residue 9, likely a read error; the protein shown here comes from the DNA. The chain links TRDV2 to TRDJ3; D is ambiguous. CDR1 is GEAIGNYY, CDR2 EKD, per germline. The CDR3 loop spans 17 amino acids. The V end lost 3 bases, the J end lost 2 bases, and 13 bases lay between the germline ends. The CDR3 nucleotides are TGTGCCTGTGACCCCCTAACCAGCCCCTGGGACACCCGACAGATGTTTTTC. It yields the protein CACDPLTSPWDTRQMFF.

In the case of this clone: A far more abundant clone sits one base away, making this likely a read error. The chain combines TRDV2 with TRDJ1, with D uncertain. Germline V CDR1 and CDR2: GEAIGNYY, EKD. This CDR3 has 14 amino acids. The CDR3 sequence is CACDTVSHPDRLIF. CDR3 DNA sequence: TGTGCCTGTGACACCGTTTCTCACCCCGATAGACTCATCTTT.

This clone is medium-sized (0.01 to 0.1%) within its sample. The sample has other DNA sequences that encode this CDR3 too. CDR3 in DNA: TGTGCCTGTGACTCCGTACTGGGGGATACGACCTGGGACACCCGACAGATGTTTTTC. This encodes CACDSVLGDTTWDTRQMFF. The chain joins TRDV2 to TRDJ3; 13 bases align to TRDD3. The ends lost 3 bases at V and 2 bases at J; junction bases unmatched: 6. The germline V gene encodes CDR1 GEAIGNYY and CDR2 EKD. This CDR3 comprises 19 residues.

A remark on this clone: TCRdb's protein does not match the DNA translation at residue 16; the protein provided is translated from the DNA. J is TRDJ3 and V is TRDV2, with 12 bases that match TRDD3. The CDR3 totals 21 residues. In germline, CDR1 is GEAIGNYY, CDR2 EKD. CDR3 amino acids: CACDRVLGDTSGSWDIRQMFF. For the CDR3, the DNA is TGTGCCTGTGACAGGGTACTGGGGGATACCTCTGGCTCCTGGGACATCCGACAGATGTTTTTC.

This clone was observed a few times. A far bigger clonotype differs at one base, so this is likely a read error. Other DNA sequences in the same sample also yield this CDR3. The chain carries TRDV2 and TRDJ3, with 13 bases that match TRDD3. The germline V gene encodes CDR1 GEAIGNYY and CDR2 EKD. CDR3 length equals 20 residues. The CDR3 sequence is CACDTVLGDTRSWDTRQMFF. The CDR3 nucleotides read TGTGCCTGTGACACCGTACTGGGGGATACGCGGTCCTGGGACACTCGACAGATGTTTTTC.

This clone was seen only a few times. TCRdb's listed protein matches a much larger clone and diverges from this DNA's translation at residue 6, likely through a read error; the protein shown comes from the DNA. The V and J genes are TRDV2 and TRDJ3, with 13 nucleotides matching TRDD3. Per germline, CDR1 GEAIGNYY and CDR2 EKD. With 0 bases clipped from V and 1 base from J, the junction kept 5 bases outside the gene matches. The CDR3 sequence is 20 residues long. The CDR3 reads CACDTGLGDTRSWDTRQMFF. The CDR3 DNA follows: TGTGCCTGTGACACCGGACTGGGGGATACGCGGTCCTGGGACACCCGACAGATGTTTTTC.

Concerning this clone itself: A much larger clone lies a single base off, so this may be a read error. The V gene is TRDV2, the J gene TRDJ1; 8 bases are shared with TRDD3. Germline trimming cut 4 bases from V and 3 bases from J; bases unmatched to any gene: 3. The CDR3 contains 13 residues. Germline values: CDR1 GEAIGNYY, CDR2 EKD. Here the CDR3 reads CACEYWGADKLIF. CDR3 DNA sequence: TGTGCCTGTGAATACTGGGGGGCCGATAAACTCATCTTT.

Points on this clone: One base away lies a much larger clone, so this may be a sequencing read error. This chain connects TRDV2 to TRDJ1; no definite D call. In germline, CDR1 is GEAIGNYY, CDR2 EKD. This CDR3 is built from 15 residues. The V end lost 3 bases, the J end lost 3 bases, and 16 bases lay between the germline ends. This chain's CDR3 is CACDALSHVADKLIF. The CDR3 nucleotides are TGTGCCTGTGACGCCTTATCACACGTAGCCGATAAACTCATCTTT.

To note about this clone: One end of the junction is discordant with germline, which a read error may explain. V usage is TRDV2 and J usage is TRDJ1; D ambiguous. This CDR3 is built from 21 residues. CDR1 is GEAIGNYY and CDR2 is EKD in the germline V gene. The CDR3 sequence: CACDTAFGTVDASAYTAKLIF. The CDR3 DNA reads as TGTGCCTGTGACACCGCTTTCGGTACTGTGGATGCTAGTGCGTACACCGCTAAACTCATCTTT.

There are a few counts of this clone. A much larger clone lies one base from this, so it may be a read error. This chain joins TRDV2 and TRDJ2; tentatively, D is TRDD3 (6 bases). V shed 3 bases and J shed 3 bases, with 16 bases lying between them. The germline V gene encodes CDR1 GEAIGNYY and CDR2 EKD. This CDR3 contains 16 residues. The CDR3 bases are TGTGCCTGTGACCCCCTTGTGGGGGCTATGACAGCACAACTCTTCTTT. This sequence encodes CACDPLVGAMTAQLFF.

This clone is labeled as medium-sized. The V and J genes are TRDV2 and TRDJ1; 13 nucleotides align to TRDD3. Germline CDR1 GEAIGNYY, CDR2 EKD. Trimming took 3 bases from V and 3 from J; bases not matched to a gene: 6. The CDR3 runs to 16 residues. Here the CDR3 reads CACDHITGGYADKLIF. As DNA, the CDR3 is TGTGCCTGTGACCACATTACTGGGGGATACGCCGATAAACTCATCTTT.

This clone has a handful of counts. TCRdb records a much larger clone's protein for this DNA, with a difference at residue 15 that likely arises from a read error; the protein given is the translation of the DNA. V usage is TRDV2 and J usage is TRDJ1; 9 bases fit TRDD3. Germline V CDR1 and CDR2: GEAIGNYY, EKD. There are 19 residues in the CDR3. CDR3 nucleotide sequence: TGTGCCTGTGACGACGTTTTCACTGGGGGACTCCAGCACACCGAAAAACTCATCTTT. Translation: CACDDVFTGGLQHTEKLIF.